This T cell receptor (beta chain) was sequenced for a study of shared clonotypes between healthy human individuals. Study-level results: Sequencing depth was expected to affect clonotype sharing among donors. Only blood underwent sampling, and tissue repertoires likely differ.

The CDR3 loop spans 15 amino acids. Germline CDR1 is ENHRY and CDR2 is SYGVKD. The ends lost 0 bases at V and 7 bases at J; junction bases unmatched: 6. All donors were healthy HIV-negative adults lacking recent acute infections or vaccinations. Comments on this clone: No antigen is known for it.

Clones were sequenced by immunoSEQ multiplex PCR, and TCRdb holds only the in-frame ones, with some missing. The data show about 500,000 clones, roughly three quarters seen once. The chain couples TRBV10-3 to TRBJ2-7, with TRBD2 identical over 10 bases. Sequencing was carried out using PBMCs. The TCR sequence derives from a woman aged 40 to 55 in good health. Some clones in this sample may be carry-over from other donors' samples. The CDR3 coding sequence is TGTGCCATCAGTGAGTCCCTAGCGGGAGTGGAGGAGCAGTACTTC. It yields the protein CAISESLAGVEEQYF.